The 6 T cell receptor beta chains below were found in one sample sequenced in a study of T cell repertoires in cytomegalovirus infection. TCRdb recomputed calls from the reads with MiXCR, one row per CDR3 protein. Here the sample spans hundreds of thousands of distinct CDR3 sequences, 25% to 35% being singletons. Which antigens these TCRs recognize remains unknown. The specimen was cultured PBMCs, collected from culture after CMV antigen stimulation. The receptors were sampled from a human donor in good health (CMV status not recorded). Some clones in this sample may be carry-over from other donors' samples.

The rearrangement joins TRBV11-2 to TRBJ1-1, with no clear D. Germline V lookup: CDR1 SGHAT, CDR2 FQNNGV. CDR3 length equals 17 residues. Trimming stripped 4 bases from V and 0 bases from J, with 18 bases between. DNA for the CDR3: TGTGCCAGCAGCTCTGGGCGGGGAGAGAAAGTGAACACTGAAGCTTTCTTT. Translation gives CASSSGRGEKVNTEAFF.

The V gene is TRBV30, the J gene TRBJ2-5; TRBD2 aligns across 10 bases. CDR1 and CDR2 (germline): GTSNPN, SVGIG (reference sequence). The CDR3 has 14 residues. The V segment lost 0 bases and the J segment 5 bases; nucleotides outside the gene matches: 3. CDR3 in amino acids: CAWSVRAGGETQYF. Here the CDR3 DNA reads TGTGCCTGGAGTGTACGAGCGGGAGGGGAGACCCAGTACTTC.

There are a few counts of this clonotype. The chain couples TRBV6-8 to TRBJ1-3, with no clear D. V lost 5 bases, J lost 4 bases, and 12 bases lay in between. Germline V CDR1 and CDR2: MNHGY, SAAAGT. The CDR3 extends over 14 amino acids. The CDR3: CASSPGAPGNTIYF. CDR3 nucleotides: TGTGCCAGCAGTCCGGGCGCGCCGGGAAACACCATATATTTT.

This clonotype was counted between two and nine times. V gene TRBV10-3 combines with J gene TRBJ1-2; D unresolved. V was shortened by 5 bases and J by 5 bases, with 6 bases between the two germline ends. Germline CDR1 is ENHRY and CDR2 is SYGVKD. This CDR3 is 11 amino acids long. The CDR3 here is CAISNGYGYTF. The CDR3 DNA follows: TGTGCCATCAGTAATGGTTATGGCTACACCTTC.

This clonotype was picked up many times. V is TRBV7-2 and J is TRBJ1-1, with D uncertain. The V end was cut by 6 bases, the J end by 0 bases, with 8 bases between. There are 13 residues in the CDR3. Germline loops: CDR1 SGHTA, CDR2 FQGNSA. CDR3 DNA sequence: TGTGCCAGCAGGATGACACTGAACACTGAAGCTTTCTTT. Protein product: CASRMTLNTEAFF.

The rearrangement links TRBV6-5 to TRBJ1-2, with D tentatively TRBD1 (5 bases). V lost 0 bases, J lost 8 bases, and 19 bases lay in between. The CDR3 has 16 residues. Germline loops: CDR1 MNHEY, CDR2 SVGAGI. The CDR3 spells CASSYSPLVAGYGYTF. The CDR3 coding sequence is TGTGCCAGCAGTTACTCACCTCTGGTGGCAGGGTACGGCTACACCTTC.